This T cell receptor (beta chain) was recovered during a study of blood T cell repertoires in COVID-19 (dated by TCRdb to about 2020). Looking at the study overall: Samples covering the acute and convalescent phases of COVID-19 were provided by collaborators in the United States, Italy and Spain. The prospective study material was composed of cDNA or gDNA derived from T cells, B-cell-depleted T cells, or PBMCs. Deeply sampled blood TCRbeta repertoires from subjects exposed to, actively infected with, or recovered from COVID-19 were included in the dataset. A freely available public database, intended as a resource for researchers studying the immune response to SARS-CoV-2, is where the repertoires were released. Samples were obtained from the ongoing ImmuneRACE study (first 160 participants) and from over 1,000 subjects provided by 6 global collaborators. The sample metadata nearly always contained a de-identified subject ID, COVID-19 status, age in years and sex. Where HLA class I and class II types were available, the types were taken from metadata supplied by the sample provider, not from assay-based typing. Overall study outcomes, separate from this receptor: The amount of clinical and demographic metadata varied by source and participant and was provided uncurated.

Via the germline V gene, CDR1 is SGHRS and CDR2 YFSETQ. V loses 4 bases, J loses 3 bases, and the germline ends lie 10 bases apart. Including cysteine and phenylalanine, the CDR3 has 13 amino acids. CDR3 DNA only is kept here, 39 bases in frame from base 1. Note on this clone: The target of this receptor is not known. Base qualities are not at hand, and no much larger clone is one base apart.

One collaborating source in Seattle enrolled patients during active infection and followed them longitudinally through the course of disease. The collaborating institutions used their own protocols to collect whole blood in K2EDTA tubes. For TCRbeta analysis, collaborators shipped samples in one of three forms: frozen whole blood, isolated PBMCs, or DNA extracted from either of those sample types. The immunoSEQ Assay, a bias-controlled multiplex PCR, was used to amplify TCRbeta CDR3 regions from genomic DNA. Under the source paper's analysis protocol: The number of nucleated cells in each sample was estimated by amplification of reference gene primers within the assay. To quantify the absolute abundance of each unique TCRbeta CDR3 rearrangement, sequence reads were collapsed and filtered. For each sample, productive Simpson clonality was calculated as the square root of Simpson's diversity index across productive rearrangements. TCRdb took this table from immuneACCESS and kept in-frame rearrangements with V and J called. Such tables lack part of the clones; where checked against another copy, unresolved V genes explain under half of the gap, and the rest is unexplained. From that table come the V and J calls and clone size; the DNA was used to work out D and trimming. A total of about 330,000 clones appear in this sample, approximately 88% of them only once. In total, the top ten clones hold approximately 9.3% of the sample.

The chain is made from TRBV5-1 and TRBJ1-1; possibly the D gene is TRBD1, per 5 matching bases. Specimen: peripheral blood. This TCR was sampled from a man aged 25 to 45 with COVID-19, enrolled during active disease. The base sequence is TGCGCCAGCAGCAGTTCAGGGTACACTGAAGCTTTCTTT. Its protein reads: CASSSSGYTEAFF.